The T cell receptor (beta chain) described here comes from a study of T cell responses to AZD1222 COVID-19 vaccine. Data came from immunoSEQ multiplex PCR; TCRdb stores just in-frame clones and leaves some out. The sample carries some 130,000 clones, approximately 90% recorded once. Note on this clone: Its antigen remains unknown.

Study-wide points: Scientists sampled the repertoires only once the peak T cell response had passed. Clonal diversity was possibly underestimated, and white British individuals and females predominated among donors. Only a handful of people who got AZD1222 tested seropositive at baseline.

This CDR3 spans 15 amino acids. V was clipped by 0 bases and J by 3 bases, with 12 bases between them. Germline loops: CDR1 SGHNT, CDR2 YYREEE (reference sequence). V gene TRBV5-4 combines with J gene TRBJ1-2, with a weak D call TRBD1 (6 bases). The source is an adult in good health. The sample in question was peripheral blood, obtained on day 0 of AZD1222 vaccination. CDR3 sequence (DNA): TGTGCCAGCAGCTTGGACAGGGAGGCCGACTATGGCTACACCTTC. Amino acid sequence: CASSLDREADYGYTF.